One sample yielded the 29 T cell receptor beta chains listed below, sequenced in a study of CD8+ T cells in alopecia areata. RNA, once extracted, was reverse transcribed into cDNA for use as the sequencing template. Produced via immunoSEQ multiplex PCR; TCRdb's table is partial and in-frame only. The sample records some 150,000 clones, about 51% being singletons. This specimen was CD8+ T cells sorted from blood, taken at week 0. The receptors come from a human donor with alopecia areata.

In regard to this clone: The junction departs from germline at one end; a sequencing error may be responsible. This CDR3 is CASSLTSGRSSEQYF. DNA for the CDR3: TGTGCCAGCAGTCTTACTAGCGGGAGGTCCTCCGAGCAGTACTTC. V and J are TRBV14 and TRBJ2-7; 12 bases align to TRBD2. This CDR3 spans 15 amino acids. Looked up from germline, CDR1 is SGHDN and CDR2 is FVKESK.

The chain recombines TRBV5-5 with TRBJ1-4; D is undetermined. The CDR3 has 15 amino acids. V dropped 4 bases and J dropped 6 bases, with 16 bases sitting between them. CDR1 and CDR2 (germline): SGHKS, YYEKEE (reference sequence). CDR3 DNA sequence: TGTGCCAGCAGCCAAGAGCAGATAACAGATGAAAAACTGTTTTTT. It codes for CASSQEQITDEKLFF.

This clone was observed once. The chain uses TRBV7-8 and TRBJ1-1, with D maybe TRBD1 (5 bases). Germline lookup yields CDR1 SGHVS and CDR2 FQNEAQ. The germline V and J ends were trimmed by 0 bases and 6 bases, with 14 bases remaining between them. The CDR3 totals 15 residues. CDR3 coding DNA: TGTGCCAGCAGCTTAGCGCCGGGGCGTATCGCTGAAGCTTTCTTT. Translating gives CASSLAPGRIAEAFF.

Only a few counts were recorded for this clone. The gene calls are TRBV29-1 and TRBJ1-1; tentatively, D is TRBD1 (5 bases). Trimming removed 7 bases at V and 0 bases at J, with 12 bases between. The CDR3 has 13 amino acids. Germline V lookup: CDR1 SQVTM, CDR2 ANQGSEA. In DNA form, the CDR3 reads TGCAGCGCTAGCGGGGGGATGAACACTGAAGCTTTCTTT. Residues: CSASGGMNTEAFF.

The genes are TRBV4-3 and TRBJ1-1; D is perhaps TRBD1 (5 bases). The V gene's germline CDR1 is LGHNA and CDR2 YSLEER. The CDR3 runs to 11 residues. Trimming cost V 6 bases and J 3 bases, with 5 bases left between them. CDR3 in DNA: TGCGCCAGCAGGGGGGACACTGAAGCTTTCTTT. Amino acid sequence: CASRGDTEAFF.

Written as DNA, the CDR3 is TGCGCCAGCAGTGAAGATAGCGGGGGGCCTTTCACAGATACGCAGTATTTT. Protein product: CASSEDSGGPFTDTQYF. The chain combines TRBV10-1 with TRBJ2-3, with 10 bases aligning to TRBD2. CDR1 and CDR2 from the germline V gene are WNHNN and SYGVQD (reference sequence). V shed 3 bases, J shed 2 bases, and the junction held 8 bases outside the gene matches. This CDR3 has 17 amino acids.

The chain carries TRBV13 and TRBJ2-2; 8 bases agree with TRBD1. CDR1 is PRHDT, CDR2 FYEKMQ, per germline (reference sequence). This CDR3 has 16 residues. Trimming took 6 bases from V and 0 from J; bases not matched to a gene: 6. Here the CDR3 reads CASRGQAETNTGELFF. CDR3 DNA sequence: TGTGCCAGCAGGGGACAGGCTGAGACGAACACCGGGGAGCTGTTTTTT.

This clone was found a few times. V and J are TRBV7-2 and TRBJ2-7; 8 bases align to TRBD1. CDR1 and CDR2 (germline): SGHTA, FQGNSA. This CDR3 has 15 residues. The J segment lost 3 bases and the V segment lost 5 bases, leaving 9 bases of the junction unmatched. CDR3 in DNA: TGTGCCAGCAGCCCGAGGACAGGGACAGACTACGAGCAGTACTTC. Translating gives CASSPRTGTDYEQYF.

The gene calls are TRBV5-1 and TRBJ1-1; the D gene is possibly TRBD1 (6 bases). This CDR3 is built from 14 residues. The germline V gene has CDR1 SGHRS and CDR2 YFSETQ. V was clipped by 5 bases and J by 1 base, with 12 bases between them. The CDR3 protein is CASRRGHRNTEAFF. Here the CDR3 DNA reads TGCGCCAGCAGACGGGGACACAGGAACACTGAAGCTTTCTTT.

This rearrangement joins TRBV7-9 to TRBJ2-1; D is perhaps TRBD2 (6 bases). The CDR3 totals 13 residues. The V gene's germline CDR1 is SEHNR and CDR2 FQNEAQ (reference sequence). Trimming shortened V by 5 bases and J by 8 bases, and 13 bases separated the two germline ends. CDR3 amino acids: CASSRDSKDEQFF. Here the CDR3 DNA reads TGTGCCAGCAGCCGGGACTCTAAGGATGAGCAGTTCTTC.

This clone was seen more than once but under ten times. This sequence joins TRBV7-8 and TRBJ1-4; maybe TRBD1 (5 bases). CDR1 and CDR2 from the germline V gene are SGHVS and FQNEAQ. V was trimmed by 3 bases and J by 1 base, leaving 6 bases between them. The CDR3 length is 14 residues. The CDR3 sequence is CASSLTVTNEKLFF. CDR3 coding DNA: TGTGCCAGCAGCTTGACAGTAACTAATGAAAAACTGTTTTTT.

This clone turned up a few times. The chain links TRBV7-2 to TRBJ2-5; maybe TRBD1 (6 bases). The CDR3 runs to 13 residues. V was shortened by 5 bases and J by 4 bases, with 11 bases between the two germline ends. Germline V gene sequence: CDR1 SGHTA, CDR2 FQGNSA. The chain's CDR3 is CASSATGLETQYF. CDR3 nucleotides: TGTGCCAGCAGCGCAACAGGGCTAGAGACCCAGTACTTC.

The chain uses TRBV11-2 and TRBJ2-7; D is unresolved. The V gene lost 3 bases and the J gene lost 0 bases, with 6 bases spanning the gap. This CDR3 is 13 amino acids long. Germline V gives CDR1 SGHAT, CDR2 FQNNGV. The CDR3 DNA reads TGTGCCAGCAGCTTGGGTAGCTCCTACGAGCAGTACTTC. Translation: CASSLGSSYEQYF.

In this sample, this clone turned up a few times. The rearrangement links TRBV7-9 to TRBJ1-1; TRBD1 aligns across 8 bases. Germline loops: CDR1 SEHNR, CDR2 FQNEAQ (reference sequence). The trim removed 5 bases at V and 7 bases at J, leaving 3 bases unmatched. The CDR3 length is 12 residues. CDR3 sequence (DNA): TGTGCCAGCAGCGGGGACAGGAGTGAAGCTTTCTTT. It yields the protein CASSGDRSEAFF.

This clone was counted only a few times. The rearrangement links TRBV5-4 to TRBJ1-1; D not certain. The V gene lost 3 bases and the J gene lost 3 bases, with 15 bases spanning the gap. The length of the CDR3 is 15 residues. Germline V gives CDR1 SGHNT, CDR2 YYREEE (reference sequence). CDR3 residues: CASSYNRQQHTEAFF. The CDR3 DNA reads as TGTGCCAGCAGCTACAATAGGCAACAGCACACTGAAGCTTTCTTT.

This clone has just a few counts. The J gene is TRBJ2-3, the V gene TRBV7-9; D possibly corresponds to TRBD1 (6 bases). This CDR3 is 14 amino acids long. Germline V gives CDR1 SEHNR, CDR2 FQNEAQ (reference sequence). V was pared by 0 bases and J by 2 bases, with 6 bases between. The CDR3 DNA is TGTGCCAGCAGCTTAGCGGGGGCCACAGATACGCAGTATTTT. Its translation is CASSLAGATDTQYF.

This clone was recorded a few times. The rearrangement joins TRBV7-2 to TRBJ2-1; 12 bases map to TRBD2. Germline-derived CDR1 and CDR2 are SGHTA and FQGNSA. This CDR3 comprises 14 residues. V gave up 3 bases and J gave up 8 bases; unmatched junction bases: 2. The CDR3 bases are TGTGCCAGCAGCTTCGGACTAGCGGGGTATGAGCAGTTCTTC. It translates to CASSFGLAGYEQFF.

About this clone: Other nucleotide sequences in the sample specify the same CDR3. This rearrangement joins TRBV30 to TRBJ2-2; a weak D match, TRBD2 (5 bases). Germline V gene data show CDR1 as GTSNPN and CDR2 as SVGIG (reference sequence). V was cut by 3 bases and J by 5 bases, with 7 bases left in between. The CDR3 is 12 amino acids. CDR3 coding DNA: TGTGCCTGGAGCCGAGGGACCGGGGAGCTGTTTTTT. This codes for CAWSRGTGELFF.

V usage is TRBV25-1 and J usage is TRBJ2-1; D uncertain. Germline V CDR1 and CDR2: MGHDK, SYGVNS. Trimming shortened V by 6 bases and J by 6 bases, and 12 bases separated the two germline ends. CDR3 length equals 13 residues. CDR3 amino acids: CASRISHGNEQFF. As DNA, the CDR3 is TGTGCCAGCAGAATATCCCATGGCAATGAGCAGTTCTTC.

About this clone: A junction boundary mismatches the germline segment, possibly from a read error. The V and J genes are TRBV13 and TRBJ2-1; tentative D call: TRBD1 (5 bases). Germline V gene sequence: CDR1 PRHDT, CDR2 FYEKMQ (reference sequence). The CDR3 is made up of 12 amino acids. CDR3 sequence: CASSPQDNEQFF. DNA of the CDR3: TGTGCCAGCAGCCCCCAGGACAACGAGCAGTTCTTC. Variable domain in full (rest from reference TRBV13 and TRBJ2-1): AAGVIQSPRHLIKEKRETATLKCYPIPRHDTVYWYQQGPGQDPQFLISFYEKMQSDKGSIPDRFSAQQFSDYHSELNMSSLELGDSALYFCASSPQDNEQFFGPGTRLTVL.

This clone was observed at least ten times. The genes are TRBV7-2 and TRBJ2-7, with D perhaps TRBD2 (7 bases). V lost 1 base, J lost 3 bases, and 19 bases lay in between. The CDR3 runs to 17 residues. Per the germline V gene, CDR1 is SGHTA and CDR2 is FQGNSA. This CDR3 is CASSLESGGVNHYEQYF. Here the CDR3 DNA reads TGTGCCAGCAGCTTAGAATCGGGGGGCGTGAATCACTACGAGCAGTACTTC. Filled out from reference TRBV7-2 and TRBJ2-7, the complete variable domain reads GAGVSQSPSNKVTEKGKDVELRCDPISGHTALYWYRQSLGQGLEFLIYFQGNSAPDKSGLPSDRFSAERTGGSVSTLTIQRTQQEDSAVYLCASSLESGGVNHYEQYFGPGTRLTVT.

The chain employs TRBV4-3 and TRBJ2-3; TRBD1 is a possible D gene (6 bases). The CDR3 contains 14 residues. Between the trimmed V and J ends, which lost 2 bases and 2 bases, there was a span of 8 bases. Germline loops: CDR1 LGHNA, CDR2 YSLEER. The CDR3 coding sequence is TGCGCCAGCAGCCAACAGGGGTCCACAGATACGCAGTATTTT. Protein: CASSQQGSTDTQYF.

The sample holds many counts of this clone. Germline and junction disagree at one end, which may indicate a read error. The V gene is TRBV5-8, the J gene TRBJ2-6; TRBD2 is a possible D gene (5 bases). The germline CDR1 and CDR2 sequences are SGHTS and YDEGEE. The CDR3 is 16 residues long. The CDR3 sequence is CASSQDGSSGANVLTF. The CDR3 DNA sequence: TGCGCCAGCAGCCAAGATGGGAGCTCTGGGGCCAACGTCCTGACTTTC.

The CDR3 DNA sequence: TGCGCCAGCAGCCCCCGACTAGCGGGGAACACCGGGGAGCTGTTTTTT. It encodes CASSPRLAGNTGELFF. The gene calls are TRBV4-3 and TRBJ2-2; 10 bases match TRBD2. V gave up 4 bases and J gave up 1 base; unmatched junction bases: 3. The CDR3 totals 16 residues. CDR1 is LGHNA, CDR2 YSLEER, per germline.

The rearrangement uses TRBV5-1 and TRBJ2-2; tentatively, D is TRBD1 or TRBD2 (5 bases each). The germline V gene has CDR1 SGHRS and CDR2 YFSETQ. The CDR3 covers 17 residues. With 3 bases removed from V and 1 base from J, the gap between germline ends came to 16 bases. CDR3 DNA sequence: TGCGCCAGCAGCTGGTCTGACCGGGACCTGAACACCGGGGAGCTGTTTTTT. This gives the protein CASSWSDRDLNTGELFF.

This clone was seen repeatedly, ten times or more. CDR3 amino acids: CSVRTGGNYEQYF. DNA of the CDR3: TGCAGCGTTCGGACAGGGGGCAACTACGAGCAGTACTTC. The chain carries TRBV29-1 and TRBJ2-7; 11 nucleotides align to TRBD1. The CDR3 extends over 13 amino acids. CDR1 and CDR2 (germline): SQVTM, ANQGSEA. The trim removed 5 bases at V and 3 bases at J, leaving 3 bases unmatched.

The J gene is TRBJ1-5, the V gene TRBV7-2, with D uncertain. Germline V gene sequence: CDR1 SGHTA, CDR2 FQGNSA. CDR3 length: 14 residues. Trimming left V 1 base short and J 5 bases short, with 9 bases between. Written as DNA, the CDR3 is TGTGCCAGCAGCTTAGTCCTTGTGGATCAGCCCCAGCATTTT. Its translation is CASSLVLVDQPQHF.

The chain carries TRBV21-1 and TRBJ1-2; the D call TRBD1 from the table was never checked on the DNA. TRBV21-1 is annotated as a pseudogene. This CDR3 spans 16 amino acids. CDR3 loop: CASSKDRGTENYGYTF. DNA of the CDR3: TGTGCCAGCAGCAAGGACCGTGGGACAGAGAACTATGGCTACACCTTC.

The chain is built from TRBV6-6 and TRBJ2-3, with TRBD2 identical over 9 bases. CDR3 length: 15 residues. Per the germline V gene, CDR1 is MNHNY and CDR2 is SVGAGI (reference sequence). V lost 8 bases to trimming and J lost 0 bases; unmatched junction nucleotides: 6. The DNA for the CDR3 is TGTGCCAGCCTGGGGACTAGCCGTAGCACAGATACGCAGTATTTT. Protein product: CASLGTSRSTDTQYF.